The clone carrying this T cell receptor (beta chain) was recorded many times. Germline loops: CDR1 MNHEY, CDR2 SVGAGI. This CDR3 has 14 amino acids. V lost 4 bases and J 8 bases, leaving 15 bases between the germline ends. Time point in this sample: newly diagnosed GD, antithyroid drugs for less than 3 months. PBMCs provided the RNA from which the TCR library was made. Libraries of TCR beta came from iRepertoire HTBI primers plus Arm-PCR of CDR3 regions. One entry per CDR3 protein results from TCRdb running MiXCR on the multiplex PCR reads. Of 530,000 or so distinct CDR3 sequences in the sample, about 16% were seen once. This sample is part of a study of regulatory T cells in long-lasting Graves disease. The data were also submitted as part of a second study, on T cells in Graves' hyperthyroidism and ophthalmopathy. That work contributes: Criteria for exclusion of patients were uncontrolled infection, other autoimmune disease, pregnancy or lactation.

V usage is TRBV6-5 and J usage is TRBJ2-1; a weak D match, TRBD2 (5 bases). This clonotype was obtained from a man between 18 and 35 years old with Graves disease. Sequences were derived from peripheral blood mononuclear cells (PBMCs), sampled at new diagnosis, from a patient treated with antithyroid drugs. This CDR3 is CASSSGLRRYEQFF. The CDR3 DNA sequence: TGTGCCAGCAGTTCCGGACTGCGCAGGTATGAGCAGTTCTTC.